The 9 T cell receptor beta chains below come from one sample, sequenced in a study of cytomegalovirus exposure and HLA in healthy donors listed by TCRdb under 2017. Library construction relied on the immunoSEQ multiplex PCR assay. For the multiplex PCR, a mixture combining 60 forward primers for TCR Vbeta segments and 13 reverse primers for TCR Jbeta segments was used. Drawn from immuneACCESS, this table holds only the in-frame rearrangements with V and J called that TCRdb kept. Clones are partly lost; checked studies trace under half to an unresolved V gene and leave the rest unexplained. In all, the sample holds under 150,000 clones, and about 75% of those were seen once. 4% to 5.5% of the sample is in the top ten clones. Sequenced input: PBMCs. The receptors here all came from a man in his 60s in good health and CMV-seronegative.

This chain uses TRBV29-1 with TRBJ1-1; D not certain. CDR3 length: 13 residues. V lost 3 bases, J lost 5 bases, and 13 bases lay in between. CDR1 and CDR2 from the germline V gene are SQVTM and ANQGSEA. The CDR3: CSVEAGQGTEAFF. In nucleotides, the CDR3 is TGCAGCGTTGAGGCGGGCCAAGGAACTGAAGCTTTCTTT.

This clone was seen once. This chain uses TRBV7-2 with TRBJ2-7; TRBD2 matches 7 bases. After removal of 5 bases from V and 0 bases from J, the junction contained 4 bases not matched to a gene. Germline V gene lookup returns CDR1 SGHTA and CDR2 FQGNSA. This CDR3 contains 14 residues. The CDR3 DNA follows: TGTGCCAGCAGCCCCGGGGGGTCCTCCTACGAGCAGTACTTC. It translates to CASSPGGSSYEQYF.

The chain links TRBV30 to TRBJ1-1, with D tentatively TRBD1 (5 bases). Germline loops: CDR1 GTSNPN, CDR2 SVGIG (reference sequence). V lost 4 bases and J lost 7, with 13 bases in between. This CDR3 is built from 12 residues. The CDR3 is CAWTRGSGEAFF. CDR3 sequence (DNA): TGTGCCTGGACGCGGGGCAGTGGTGAAGCTTTCTTT.

This chain joins TRBV19 and TRBJ2-1; 9 bases match TRBD2. CDR3 length: 15 amino acids. Trimming took 4 bases from V and 5 from J; bases not matched to a gene: 6. In germline, CDR1 is LNHDA, CDR2 SQIVND (reference sequence). CDR3 DNA sequence: TGTGCCAGTAGTAAGGCTAGCGGGACTAACAATGAGCAGTTCTTC. It encodes CASSKASGTNNEQFF.

The rearrangement uses TRBV9 and TRBJ1-3, with 9 bases that match TRBD1. The CDR3 length is 17 residues. Per germline, CDR1 SGDLS and CDR2 YYNGEE. Losses at the gene ends were 0 bases for V and 4 bases for J; bases not matched to a gene: 8. The CDR3 sequence: CASSVASGQGVGNTIYF. CDR3 sequence (DNA): TGTGCCAGCAGCGTAGCGTCGGGACAGGGAGTAGGAAACACCATATATTTT.

This clone was recorded a few times. For the CDR3, the DNA is TGCGCCAGCAGTCAATCTAGGACAGGGGGCTTGGGCAATCAGCCCCAGCATTTT. Protein product: CASSQSRTGGLGNQPQHF. The chain is built from TRBV23-1 and TRBJ1-5, with 11 bases lining up with TRBD1. TRBV23-1 is classed as an ORF, of uncertain function. V dropped 0 bases and J dropped 2; count of bases not matched to a gene: 6. The CDR3 spans 18 residues.

The chain recombines TRBV27 with TRBJ2-7; 10 positions agree with TRBD2. This CDR3 is 17 amino acids long. Germline V gene sequence: CDR1 MNHEY, CDR2 SMNVEV (reference sequence). V dropped 0 bases and J dropped 0; count of bases not matched to a gene: 5. This chain's CDR3 is CASSLSGTSAYSYEQYF. The CDR3 DNA sequence: TGTGCCAGCAGTTTATCGGGGACTAGCGCGTACTCCTACGAGCAGTACTTC.

The rearrangement joins TRBV27 to TRBJ1-5, with a tentative D call TRBD1 (5 bases). V was clipped by 0 bases and J by 6 bases, with 9 bases between them. The CDR3 has 14 residues. CDR1 MNHEY and CDR2 SMNVEV come from the germline V gene (reference sequence). As DNA, the CDR3 is TGTGCCAGCAGTTTATCAGGGGATGGTCAGCCCCAGCATTTT. Protein: CASSLSGDGQPQHF.

The chain is built from TRBV7-6 and TRBJ2-2; a weak D match, TRBD1 (5 bases). V was shortened by 5 bases and J by 1 base, with 11 bases between the two germline ends. Per germline, CDR1 SGHVS and CDR2 FNYEAQ. The CDR3 has 15 residues. CDR3 residues: CASSANQGNTGELFF. CDR3 in DNA: TGTGCCAGCAGCGCGAATCAGGGGAACACCGGGGAGCTGTTTTTT.